The 20 T cell receptor beta chains below were found in one sample sequenced in a study of cytomegalovirus exposure and HLA in healthy donors. Use of 60 Vbeta and 13 Jbeta primers characterized the PCR. Measured with immunoSEQ multiplex PCR; TCRdb has only the in-frame clones, and not every one. Here the sample spans fewer than 250,000 clones, about 80% being singletons. Sequencing was done on a sample of PBMCs. The receptors here all came from a man aged 40-49 years in good health and CMV-seropositive.

Only a few counts were recorded for this clone. The genes are TRBV27 and TRBJ2-3, with D possibly TRBD2 on 5 matching bases. The V end lost 8 bases, the J end lost 6 bases, and 12 bases lay between the germline ends. This CDR3 is 12 amino acids long. In germline, CDR1 is MNHEY, CDR2 SMNVEV (reference sequence). CDR3 residues: CASGLRGDTQYF. The CDR3 DNA reads TGTGCCAGCGGACTTAGAGGGGATACGCAGTATTTT.

The chain employs TRBV29-1 and TRBJ2-5; 9 bases agree with TRBD2. Germline assignment: CDR1 SQVTM and CDR2 ANQGSEA. The junction had 6 bases not matched to a gene; V was cut back by 0 bases and J by 4 bases. The CDR3 contains 15 residues. The CDR3 protein is CSVEDLISGRETQYF. The DNA of the CDR3 is TGCAGCGTTGAAGATCTGATTAGCGGGAGAGAGACCCAGTACTTC.

This clone was seen a few times. J is TRBJ1-1 and V is TRBV2, with a tentative D call TRBD1 (6 bases). Germline V gene lookup returns CDR1 SNHLY and CDR2 FYNNEI. CDR3 length: 14 residues. Trimming took 3 bases from V and 1 from J, leaving 9 bases between them. The CDR3 DNA reads as TGTGCCAGCAGTGATCAGGGGAGGAACACTGAAGCTTTCTTT. As protein: CASSDQGRNTEAFF.

This chain's CDR3 is CASSYGPTGGGYGYTF. The CDR3 region has the DNA TGTGCCAGCAGTTATGGCCCAACAGGGGGCGGATATGGCTACACCTTC. V gene TRBV27 combines with J gene TRBJ1-2, with 9 bases fitting TRBD1. Germline trimming cut 4 bases from V and 5 bases from J; bases unmatched to any gene: 11. From germline, CDR1 is MNHEY and CDR2 SMNVEV (reference sequence). The CDR3 loop spans 16 amino acids.

This chain links TRBV7-9 with TRBJ2-7; the match to TRBD1 covers 10 bases. The V segment lost 1 base and the J segment 5 bases; nucleotides outside the gene matches: 5. This CDR3 has 15 residues. Looked up from germline, CDR1 is SEHNR and CDR2 is FQNEAQ (reference sequence). The CDR3 protein is CASSLGDRGIDEQYF. The CDR3 bases are TGTGCCAGCAGCTTAGGGGACAGGGGAATCGACGAGCAGTACTTC.

The chain joins TRBV6-5 to TRBJ1-4; 7 bases fit TRBD1. After removal of 5 bases from V and 8 bases from J, the junction contained 11 bases not matched to a gene. There are 15 residues in the CDR3. Germline CDR1 MNHEY, CDR2 SVGAGI. CDR3: CASSRKGAGVEKLFF. CDR3 nucleotides: TGTGCCAGCAGTCGGAAGGGGGCTGGGGTCGAAAAACTGTTTTTT.

The chain joins TRBV7-2 to TRBJ1-5; D unresolved. The CDR3 extends over 11 amino acids. Trimming stripped 1 base from V and 11 bases from J, with 6 bases between. Germline V gene lookup returns CDR1 SGHTA and CDR2 FQGNSA. The CDR3 is CASSLGRAQHF. DNA for the CDR3: TGTGCCAGCAGCTTAGGGCGGGCCCAGCATTTT.

This clone has more than one count but fewer than ten. An end of the junction does not agree with germline; a read error may underlie this. The rearrangement uses TRBV7-9 and TRBJ2-7, with TRBD1 matching over 9 bases. Germline CDR1 and CDR2: SEHNR and FQNEAQ (reference sequence). The CDR3 spans 15 residues. CDR3 coding DNA: TGTTCCAGCAACCAGGGACAGGGAGGAATGCACGAGCAGTACTTC. Amino acids: CSSNQGQGGMHEQYF.

The chain links TRBV5-1 to TRBJ2-3; 8 bases are shared with TRBD1. V lost 0 bases and J lost 3; bases outside the gene matches: 6. In germline, CDR1 is SGHRS, CDR2 YFSETQ. There are 16 residues in the CDR3. CDR3 sequence (DNA): TGCGCCAGCAGCTTGGTAGCAGGGGGCGCAACAGATACGCAGTATTTT. Protein product: CASSLVAGGATDTQYF.

The rearrangement links TRBV9 to TRBJ2-2, with 8 bases identical to TRBD1. The V gene's germline CDR1 is SGDLS and CDR2 YYNGEE. V was pared by 2 bases and J by 1 base, with 1 base of the junction left unmatched. CDR3 length: 15 residues. The CDR3 nucleotides read TGTGCCAGCAGCGTGGGGACAGGGAACACCGGGGAGCTGTTTTTT. Protein: CASSVGTGNTGELFF. The entire variable domain, with the rest obtained from reference TRBV9 and TRBJ2-2, is as follows: DSGVTQTPKHLITATGQRVTLRCSPRSGDLSVYWYQQSLDQGLQFLIQYYNGEERAKGNILERFSAQQFPDLHSELNLSSLELGDSALYFCASSVGTGNTGELFFGEGSRLTVL.

This chain joins TRBV4-1 and TRBJ1-1; D is unclear. V lost 5 bases and J 5 bases, leaving 15 bases between the germline ends. The CDR3 consists of 14 residues. Germline CDR1 is MGHRA and CDR2 is YSYEKL. The CDR3 DNA sequence: TGCGCCAGCAGCTTGGGAGGGTCGGGAACTGAAGCTTTCTTT. Amino acids: CASSLGGSGTEAFF.

The chain combines TRBV6-5 with TRBJ1-3; 8 bases are shared with TRBD1. The CDR3 is made up of 16 amino acids. J gave up 2 bases and V 4 bases, and 7 bases lay outside the gene matches. The germline V gene encodes CDR1 MNHEY and CDR2 SVGAGI. Written as DNA, the CDR3 is TGTGCCAGCAGTTCGGCGACAGGGGACACTGGAAACACCATATATTTT. Encoded protein: CASSSATGDTGNTIYF.

The chain is built from TRBV19 and TRBJ1-1; D perhaps matches TRBD1 (5 bases). Trimming cost V 0 bases and J 3 bases, with 8 bases left between them. The CDR3 contains 14 residues. Germline V lookup: CDR1 LNHDA, CDR2 SQIVND (reference sequence). CDR3 region: CASSIDGGYTEAFF. CDR3 DNA: TGTGCCAGTAGTATAGATGGGGGGTACACTGAAGCTTTCTTT.

This clone was picked up a small number of times. The chain recombines TRBV28 with TRBJ1-1; weak D call: TRBD1 (6 bases). Trimming removed 2 bases at V and 1 base at J, with 14 bases between. CDR1 MDHEN and CDR2 SYDVKM come from the germline V gene. The CDR3 length is 16 residues. CDR3 in amino acids: CASSLVRGAGNTEAFF. The DNA for the CDR3 is TGTGCCAGCAGTTTAGTTCGGGGGGCGGGGAACACTGAAGCTTTCTTT.

This chain uses TRBV6-5 with TRBJ2-7; D remains unclear. Germline CDR1 and CDR2: MNHEY and SVGAGI. Trimming stripped 3 bases from V and 0 bases from J, with 9 bases between. The CDR3 is 14 amino acids. The CDR3 is CASSYNVLSYEQYF. CDR3 DNA: TGTGCCAGCAGTTATAACGTACTCTCCTACGAGCAGTACTTC.

This clone was counted only a few times. The chain recombines TRBV30 with TRBJ1-4; the match to TRBD1 covers 8 bases. V shed 3 bases, J shed 4 bases, and the junction held 7 bases outside the gene matches. This CDR3 region has 15 residues. Germline V gene data show CDR1 as GTSNPN and CDR2 as SVGIG (reference sequence). Written as DNA, the CDR3 is TGTGCCTGGAGCGGGGGACAGGCGAATAATGAAAAACTGTTTTTT. It is translated as CAWSGGQANNEKLFF.

V usage is TRBV7-9 and J usage is TRBJ2-7, with D perhaps matching TRBD2 (6 bases). CDR1 and CDR2 from the germline V gene are SEHNR and FQNEAQ (reference sequence). The V end was cut by 5 bases, the J end by 0 bases, with 23 bases between. The CDR3 is 18 residues long. CDR3 protein: CASSLNLPGTSFSYEQYF. DNA for the CDR3: TGTGCCAGCAGCCTTAACCTCCCCGGGACTTCCTTCTCCTACGAGCAGTACTTC.

V gene TRBV18 combines with J gene TRBJ2-2; 9 positions match TRBD2. Looked up from germline, CDR1 is KGHSH and CDR2 is LQKENI. Trimming removed 3 bases from V and 4 bases from J; junction bases left unmatched: 6. CDR3 length: 16 amino acids. This CDR3 reads CASSPFRLAATGELFF. CDR3 nucleotide sequence: TGTGCCAGCTCACCGTTCCGACTAGCGGCCACCGGGGAGCTGTTTTTT.

The CDR3 loop reads CASSGGLAGDNEQFF. Written as DNA, the CDR3 is TGTGCCAGTAGTGGAGGACTAGCGGGAGACAATGAGCAGTTCTTC. The rearrangement joins TRBV19 to TRBJ2-1; TRBD2 matches at 13 bases. V gave up 5 bases and J gave up 5 bases; unmatched junction bases: 3. This CDR3 spans 15 amino acids. Germline loops: CDR1 LNHDA, CDR2 SQIVND (reference sequence).

CDR3 loop: CAWSVGGEQPQHF. In DNA, the CDR3 is TGTGCCTGGAGTGTGGGAGGGGAGCAGCCCCAGCATTTT. V and J are TRBV30 and TRBJ1-5; a possible D gene is TRBD1 (5 bases). The ends were cut back, 0 bases at V and 7 bases at J, with 10 bases in the middle. In germline, CDR1 is GTSNPN, CDR2 SVGIG (reference sequence). The CDR3 spans 13 residues. Full variable domain (missing parts from reference TRBV30 and TRBJ1-5): SQTIHQWPATLVQPVGSPLSLECTVEGTSNPNLYWYRQAAGRGLQLLFYSVGIGQISSEVPQNLSASRPQDRQFILSSKKLLLSDSGFYLCAWSVGGEQPQHFGDGTRLSIL.